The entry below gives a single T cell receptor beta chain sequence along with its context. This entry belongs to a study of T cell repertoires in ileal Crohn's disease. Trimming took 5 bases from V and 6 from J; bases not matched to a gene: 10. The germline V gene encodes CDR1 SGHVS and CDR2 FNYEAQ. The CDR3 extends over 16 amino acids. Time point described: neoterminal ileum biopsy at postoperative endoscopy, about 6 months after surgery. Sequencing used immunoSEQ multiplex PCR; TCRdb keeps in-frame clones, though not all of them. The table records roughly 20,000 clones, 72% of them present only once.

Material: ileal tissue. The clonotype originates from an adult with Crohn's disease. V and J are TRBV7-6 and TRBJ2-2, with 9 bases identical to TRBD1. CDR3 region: CASSGLQGALAGELFF. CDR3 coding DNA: TGTGCCAGCAGCGGCCTACAGGGGGCTTTGGCCGGGGAGCTGTTTTTT.